Listed here are 5 T cell receptor beta chains from one sample, sequenced in a study of response to subunit inactivated influenza vaccine. TCRdb ran MiXCR on the RT-PCR reads and lists one entry per CDR3 protein. This sample yields a few hundred thousand distinct CDR3 sequences, of which roughly 22% are seen a single time; roughly a tenth belongs to the top ten. The sequencing used PBMCs from blood, collected 21 months after vaccination. The receptors were gathered from a man between 45 and 75 years old who received an inactivated influenza vaccine.

V gene TRBV5-1 combines with J gene TRBJ1-3, with D possibly matching TRBD1 (6 bases). The CDR3 loop spans 17 amino acids. CDR1 is SGHRS and CDR2 is YFSETQ in the germline V gene. V was clipped by 4 bases and J by 2 bases, with 19 bases between them. CDR3 loop: CASSEFEGGATGNTIYF. The CDR3 DNA reads TGCGCCAGCAGCGAATTCGAAGGGGGGGCAACTGGAAACACCATATATTTT.

The chain joins TRBV12-3 or TRBV12-4 to TRBJ2-6; TRBD1 aligns across 7 bases. The CDR3 is 15 amino acids. Trimming at V came to 5 bases and at J to 4 bases, leaving 5 bases not matched to a gene. DNA for the CDR3: TGTGCCAGCAGTAACACAGGGGCCGGGGCCAACGTCCTGACTTTC. This codes for CASSNTGAGANVLTF.

This clonotype was detected ten times or more. The chain joins TRBV27 to TRBJ2-7, with no clear D. The germline V and J ends were trimmed by 3 bases and 5 bases, with 5 bases remaining between them. Germline V gene sequence: CDR1 MNHEY, CDR2 SMNVEV (reference sequence). CDR3 length: 11 amino acids. The chain's CDR3 is CASSLSDEQYF. The CDR3 coding sequence is TGTGCCAGCAGTTTGTCCGACGAGCAGTACTTC.

This clonotype was found many times. The chain couples TRBV12-3 or TRBV12-4 to TRBJ1-1; D not certain. Between the trimmed V and J ends, which lost 4 bases and 0 bases, there was a span of 6 bases. There are 13 residues in the CDR3. In DNA, the CDR3 is TGTGCCAGCAGTTCCCTTATGAACACTGAAGCTTTCTTT. It translates to CASSSLMNTEAFF.

Only a few counts were recorded for this clonotype. V and J are TRBV6-4 and TRBJ1-1, with 7 bases aligning to TRBD1. With V trimmed by 6 bases and J by 5 bases, 9 bases remained unmatched. The CDR3 is 14 amino acids. Germline V gene sequence: CDR1 MRHNA, CDR2 SNTAGT. The CDR3 region is CASSENTGDTEAFF. CDR3 in DNA: TGTGCCAGCAGCGAAAATACAGGGGATACTGAAGCTTTCTTT.